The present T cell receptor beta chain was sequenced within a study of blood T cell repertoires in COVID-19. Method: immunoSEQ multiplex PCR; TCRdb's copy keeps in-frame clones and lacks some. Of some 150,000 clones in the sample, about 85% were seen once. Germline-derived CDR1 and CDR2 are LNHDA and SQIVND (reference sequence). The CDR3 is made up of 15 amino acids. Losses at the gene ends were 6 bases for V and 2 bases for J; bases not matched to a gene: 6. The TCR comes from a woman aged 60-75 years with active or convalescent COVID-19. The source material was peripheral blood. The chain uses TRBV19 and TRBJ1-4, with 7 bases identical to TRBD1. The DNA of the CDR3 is TGTGCCAGTAGCCGTCACAGGGGTACTAATGAAAAACTGTTTTTT. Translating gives CASSRHRGTNEKLFF.